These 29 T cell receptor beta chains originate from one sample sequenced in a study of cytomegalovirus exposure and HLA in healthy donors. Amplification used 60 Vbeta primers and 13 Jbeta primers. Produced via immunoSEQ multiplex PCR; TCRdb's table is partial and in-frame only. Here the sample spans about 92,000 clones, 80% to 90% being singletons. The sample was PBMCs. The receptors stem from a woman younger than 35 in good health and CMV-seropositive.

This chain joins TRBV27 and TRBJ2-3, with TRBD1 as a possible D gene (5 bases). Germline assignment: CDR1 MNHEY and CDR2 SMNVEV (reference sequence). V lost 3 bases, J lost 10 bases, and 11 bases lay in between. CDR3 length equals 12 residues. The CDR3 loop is CASSFLQGAQYF. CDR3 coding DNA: TGTGCCAGCAGTTTCCTTCAAGGGGCGCAGTATTTT.

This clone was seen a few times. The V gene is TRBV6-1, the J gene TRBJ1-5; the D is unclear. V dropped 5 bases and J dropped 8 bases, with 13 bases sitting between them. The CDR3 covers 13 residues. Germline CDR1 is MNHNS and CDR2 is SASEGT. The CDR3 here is CASSTTIVEPQHF. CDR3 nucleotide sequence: TGTGCCAGCAGTACCACTATTGTTGAGCCCCAGCATTTT.

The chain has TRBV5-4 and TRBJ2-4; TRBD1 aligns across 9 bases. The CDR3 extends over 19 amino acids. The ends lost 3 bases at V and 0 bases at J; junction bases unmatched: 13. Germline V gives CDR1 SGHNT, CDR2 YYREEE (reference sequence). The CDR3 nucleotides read TGTGCCAGCAGCTCCTTCCGGGGACAGGGAAAGCGAGCCAAAAACATTCAGTACTTC. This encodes CASSSFRGQGKRAKNIQYF.

CDR3 sequence (DNA): TGTGCCAGCAGCTCCCTGCGGGAGGCGGGACTCTTCCCGTACCAAGAGACCCAGTACTTC. Its translation: CASSSLREAGLFPYQETQYF. The chain has TRBV28 and TRBJ2-5; TRBD2 aligns across 8 bases. Trimming took 6 bases from V and 0 from J; bases not matched to a gene: 21. The CDR3 is made up of 20 amino acids. CDR1 and CDR2 from the germline V gene are MDHEN and SYDVKM.

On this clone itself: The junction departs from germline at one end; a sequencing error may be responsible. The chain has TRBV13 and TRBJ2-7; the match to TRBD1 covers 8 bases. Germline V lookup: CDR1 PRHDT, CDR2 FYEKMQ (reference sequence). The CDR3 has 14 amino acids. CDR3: CASSVGQGSYEQYF. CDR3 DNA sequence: TGTGCCAGCAGCGTAGGACAGGGTTCCTACGAGCAGTACTTC.

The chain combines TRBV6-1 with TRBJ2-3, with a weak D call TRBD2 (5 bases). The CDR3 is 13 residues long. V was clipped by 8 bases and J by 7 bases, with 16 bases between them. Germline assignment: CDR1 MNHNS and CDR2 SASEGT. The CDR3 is CASLGPAGNTQYF. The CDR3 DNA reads TGTGCCAGCTTAGGGCCCGCCGGGAATACGCAGTATTTT.

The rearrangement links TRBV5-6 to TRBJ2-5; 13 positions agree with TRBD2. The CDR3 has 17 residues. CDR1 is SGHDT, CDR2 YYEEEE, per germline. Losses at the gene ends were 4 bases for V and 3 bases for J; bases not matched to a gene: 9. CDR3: CASSGGLAGRSEETQYF. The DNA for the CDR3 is TGTGCCAGCAGCGGGGGACTAGCGGGGAGGTCTGAAGAGACCCAGTACTTC.

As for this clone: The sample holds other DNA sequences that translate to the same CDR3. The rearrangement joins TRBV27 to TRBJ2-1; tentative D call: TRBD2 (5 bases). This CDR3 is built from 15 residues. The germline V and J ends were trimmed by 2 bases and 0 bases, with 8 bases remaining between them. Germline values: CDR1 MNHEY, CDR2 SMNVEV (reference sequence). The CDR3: CASSLDGSSYNEQFF. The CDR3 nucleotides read TGTGCCAGCAGTTTAGATGGGAGCTCCTACAATGAGCAGTTCTTC.

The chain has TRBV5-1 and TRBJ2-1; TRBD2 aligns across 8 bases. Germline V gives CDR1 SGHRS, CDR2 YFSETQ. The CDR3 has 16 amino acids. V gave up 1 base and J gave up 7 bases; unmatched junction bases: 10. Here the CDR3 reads CASSLLRGADQNEQFF. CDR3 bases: TGCGCCAGCAGCTTGTTGCGGGGGGCAGATCAAAATGAGCAGTTCTTC. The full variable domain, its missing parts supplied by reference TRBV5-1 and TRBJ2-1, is KAGVTQTPRYLIKTRGQQVTLSCSPISGHRSVSWYQQTPGQGLQFLFEYFSETQRNKGNFPGRFSGRQFSNSRSEMNVSTLELGDSALYLCASSLLRGADQNEQFFGPGTRLTVL.

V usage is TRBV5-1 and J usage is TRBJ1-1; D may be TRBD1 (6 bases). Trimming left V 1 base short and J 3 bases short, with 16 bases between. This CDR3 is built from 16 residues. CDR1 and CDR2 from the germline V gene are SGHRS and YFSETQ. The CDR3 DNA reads TGCGCCAGCAGCTTGTTTAGCGGGGGCCGGGACACTGAAGCTTTCTTT. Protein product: CASSLFSGGRDTEAFF.

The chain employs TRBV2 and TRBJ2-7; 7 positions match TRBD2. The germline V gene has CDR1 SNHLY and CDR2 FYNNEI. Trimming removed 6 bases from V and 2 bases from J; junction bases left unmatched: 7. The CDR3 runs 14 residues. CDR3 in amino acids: CASRTTSSTYEQYF. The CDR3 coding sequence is TGTGCCAGCAGGACGACTAGCTCCACCTACGAGCAGTACTTC.

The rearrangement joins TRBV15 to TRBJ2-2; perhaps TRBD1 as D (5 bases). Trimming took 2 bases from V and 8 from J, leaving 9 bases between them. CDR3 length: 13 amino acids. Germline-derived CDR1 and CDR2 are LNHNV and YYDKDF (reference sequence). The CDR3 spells CATSRRGDGELFF. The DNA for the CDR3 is TGTGCCACCAGCAGAAGGGGCGATGGGGAGCTGTTTTTT.

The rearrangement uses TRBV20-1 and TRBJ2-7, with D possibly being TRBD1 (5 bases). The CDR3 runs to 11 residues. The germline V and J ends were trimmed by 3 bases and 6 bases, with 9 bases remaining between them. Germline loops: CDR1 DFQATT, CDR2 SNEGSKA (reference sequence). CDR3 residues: CSASQQAEQYF. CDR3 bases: TGCAGTGCTAGCCAACAGGCCGAGCAGTACTTC.

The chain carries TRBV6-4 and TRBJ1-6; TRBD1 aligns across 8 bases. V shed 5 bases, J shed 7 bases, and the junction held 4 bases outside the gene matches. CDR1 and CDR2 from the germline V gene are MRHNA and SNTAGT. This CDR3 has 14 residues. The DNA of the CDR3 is TGTGCCAGCAGTCGGGACAGGAACAATTCACCCCTCCACTTT. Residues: CASSRDRNNSPLHF.

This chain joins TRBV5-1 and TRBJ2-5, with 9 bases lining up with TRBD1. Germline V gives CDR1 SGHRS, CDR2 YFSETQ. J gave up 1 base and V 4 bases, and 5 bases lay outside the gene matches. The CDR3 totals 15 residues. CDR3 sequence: CASSAGTGTQETQYF. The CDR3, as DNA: TGCGCCAGCAGCGCCGGGACAGGGACCCAAGAGACCCAGTACTTC.

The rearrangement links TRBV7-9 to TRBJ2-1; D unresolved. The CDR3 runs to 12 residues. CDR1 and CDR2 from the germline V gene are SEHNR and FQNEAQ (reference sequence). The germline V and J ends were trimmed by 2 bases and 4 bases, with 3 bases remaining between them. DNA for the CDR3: TGTGCCAGCAGCTTACGTTACAATGAGCAGTTCTTC. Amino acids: CASSLRYNEQFF.

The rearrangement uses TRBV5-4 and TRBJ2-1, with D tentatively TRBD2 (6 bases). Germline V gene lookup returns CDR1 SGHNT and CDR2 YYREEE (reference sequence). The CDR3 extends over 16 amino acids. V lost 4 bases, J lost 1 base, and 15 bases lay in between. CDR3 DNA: TGTGCCAGCAGCCGGACACTAGCCCTTTCCTACAATGAGCAGTTCTTC. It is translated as CASSRTLALSYNEQFF. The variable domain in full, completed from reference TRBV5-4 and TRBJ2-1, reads ETGVTQSPTHLIKTRGQQVTLRCSSQSGHNTVSWYQQALGQGPQFIFQYYREEENGRGNFPPRFSGLQFPNYSSELNVNALELDDSALYLCASSRTLALSYNEQFFGPGTRLTVL.

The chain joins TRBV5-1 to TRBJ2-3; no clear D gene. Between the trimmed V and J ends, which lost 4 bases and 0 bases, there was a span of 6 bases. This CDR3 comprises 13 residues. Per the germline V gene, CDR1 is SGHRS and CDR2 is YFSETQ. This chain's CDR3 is CASSPTSTDTQYF. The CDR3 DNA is TGCGCCAGCAGCCCCACAAGCACAGATACGCAGTATTTT.

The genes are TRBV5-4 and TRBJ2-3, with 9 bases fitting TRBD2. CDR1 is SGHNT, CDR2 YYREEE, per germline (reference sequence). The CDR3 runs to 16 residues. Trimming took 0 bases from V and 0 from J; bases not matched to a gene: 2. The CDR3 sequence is CASSLGGRASTDTQYF. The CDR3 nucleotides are TGTGCCAGCAGCTTGGGCGGGAGGGCCAGCACAGATACGCAGTATTTT.

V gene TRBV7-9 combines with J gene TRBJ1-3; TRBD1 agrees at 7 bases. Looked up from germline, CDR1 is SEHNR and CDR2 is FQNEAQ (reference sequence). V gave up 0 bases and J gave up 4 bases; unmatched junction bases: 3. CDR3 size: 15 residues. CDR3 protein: CASSLAGQRGNTIYF. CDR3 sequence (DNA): TGTGCCAGCAGCTTAGCGGGACAGAGAGGAAACACCATATATTTT. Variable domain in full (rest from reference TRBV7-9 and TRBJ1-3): DTGVSQNPRHKITKRGQNVTFRCDPISEHNRLYWYRQTLGQGPEFLTYFQNEAQLEKSRLLSDRFSAERPKGSFSTLEIQRTEQGDSAMYLCASSLAGQRGNTIYFGEGSWLTVV.

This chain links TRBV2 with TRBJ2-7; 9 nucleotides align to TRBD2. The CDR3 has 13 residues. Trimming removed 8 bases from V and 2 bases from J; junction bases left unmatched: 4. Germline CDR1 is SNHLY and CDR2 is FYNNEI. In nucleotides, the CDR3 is TGTGCCAGCGGACTAGCGCGGGCCTACGAGCAGTACTTC. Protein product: CASGLARAYEQYF.

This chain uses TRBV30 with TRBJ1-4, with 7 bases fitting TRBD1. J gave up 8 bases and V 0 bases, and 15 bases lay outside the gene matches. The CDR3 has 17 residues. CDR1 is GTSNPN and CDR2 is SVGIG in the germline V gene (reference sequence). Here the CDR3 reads CAWSVSPFRRGREKLFF. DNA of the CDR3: TGTGCCTGGAGTGTATCCCCTTTCCGGAGGGGGCGGGAAAAACTGTTTTTT.

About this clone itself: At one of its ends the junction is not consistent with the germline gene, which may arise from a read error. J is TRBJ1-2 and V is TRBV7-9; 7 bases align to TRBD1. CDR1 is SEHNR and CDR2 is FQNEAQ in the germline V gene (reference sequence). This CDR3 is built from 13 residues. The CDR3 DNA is TGTTCCAGCAGCTTAGCGGGGACAGATGGCTACACCTTC. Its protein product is CSSSLAGTDGYTF.

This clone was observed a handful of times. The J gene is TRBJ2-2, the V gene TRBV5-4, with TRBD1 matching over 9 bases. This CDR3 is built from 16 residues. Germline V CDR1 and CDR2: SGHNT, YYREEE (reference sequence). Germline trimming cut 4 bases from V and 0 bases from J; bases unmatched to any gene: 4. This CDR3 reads CASSPTGGSNTGELFF. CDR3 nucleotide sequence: TGTGCCAGCAGCCCCACAGGGGGCTCGAACACCGGGGAGCTGTTTTTT.

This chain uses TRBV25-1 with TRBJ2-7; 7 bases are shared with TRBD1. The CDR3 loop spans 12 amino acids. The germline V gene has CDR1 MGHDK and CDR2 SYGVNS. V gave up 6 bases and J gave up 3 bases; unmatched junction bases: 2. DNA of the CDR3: TGTGCCAGCAGGGGACAGTTCTACGAGCAGTACTTC. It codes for CASRGQFYEQYF.

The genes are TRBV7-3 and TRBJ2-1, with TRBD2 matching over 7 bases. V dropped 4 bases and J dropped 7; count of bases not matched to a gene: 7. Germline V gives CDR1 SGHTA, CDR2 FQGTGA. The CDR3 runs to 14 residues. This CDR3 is CASSSSGTTNEQFF. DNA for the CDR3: TGTGCCAGCAGCTCCTCCGGGACTACTAATGAGCAGTTCTTC.

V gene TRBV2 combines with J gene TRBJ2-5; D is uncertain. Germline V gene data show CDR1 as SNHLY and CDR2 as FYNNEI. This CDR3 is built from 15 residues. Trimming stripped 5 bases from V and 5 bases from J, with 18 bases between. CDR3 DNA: TGTGCCAGCAGTCCCCTTTCTGACCCGAGGGAGACCCAGTACTTC. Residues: CASSPLSDPRETQYF.

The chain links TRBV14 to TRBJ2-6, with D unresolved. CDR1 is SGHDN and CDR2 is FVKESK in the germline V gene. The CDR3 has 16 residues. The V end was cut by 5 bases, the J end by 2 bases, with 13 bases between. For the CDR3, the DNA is TGTGCCAGCAGCTCTATCTATTTCGCTGGGGCCAACGTCCTGACTTTC. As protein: CASSSIYFAGANVLTF.

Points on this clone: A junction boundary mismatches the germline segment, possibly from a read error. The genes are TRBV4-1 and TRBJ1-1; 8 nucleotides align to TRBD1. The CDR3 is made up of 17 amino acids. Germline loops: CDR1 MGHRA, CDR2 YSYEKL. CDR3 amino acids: CVSSQGGQGVVYTEAFF. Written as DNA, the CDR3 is TGCGTCAGCAGCCAAGGAGGACAGGGAGTGGTGTACACTGAAGCTTTCTTT.